The 28 T cell receptor beta chains below come from one sample, sequenced in a study of response to subunit inactivated influenza vaccine. TCRdb passed the RT-PCR reads through MiXCR, listing each CDR3 protein once. Altogether about 830,000 distinct CDR3 sequences are present, less than 20% being singletons, with the ten largest covering approximately 10%. The source material was PBMCs from blood, sampled around 5 days after vaccination. These receptors were taken from a man in his fifties who received an inactivated influenza vaccine.

In this sample, this clonotype turned up many times. The chain couples TRBV9 to TRBJ1-6; no firm D call. V lost 0 bases, J lost 4 bases, and 8 bases lay in between. The CDR3 sequence is 15 residues long. Germline values: CDR1 SGDLS, CDR2 YYNGEE. The CDR3 DNA reads TGTGCCAGCAGCGTAGCTTGGGGTTATAATTCACCCCTCCACTTT. Encoded protein: CASSVAWGYNSPLHF.

This chain links TRBV12-3 or TRBV12-4 with TRBJ2-5, with TRBD1 as a possible D gene (6 bases). The CDR3 extends over 12 amino acids. V dropped 4 bases and J dropped 5 bases, with 8 bases sitting between them. The CDR3 region has the DNA TGTGCCAGCAGTTCAGGGGTTGAGACCCAGTACTTC. Its translation: CASSSGVETQYF.

This clonotype was seen more than once but under ten times. The rearrangement links TRBV6-6 to TRBJ1-1, with D unclear. Germline CDR1 MNHNY, CDR2 SVGAGI (reference sequence). This CDR3 region has 12 residues. The V end lost 0 bases, the J end lost 8 bases, and 7 bases lay between the germline ends. CDR3 sequence: CASSYSSGEAFF. CDR3 DNA: TGTGCCAGCAGTTACTCGTCGGGGGAAGCTTTCTTT.

This clonotype was picked up a small number of times. This chain links TRBV20-1 with TRBJ2-3; 13 bases line up with TRBD2. Germline values: CDR1 DFQATT, CDR2 SNEGSKA (reference sequence). The CDR3 extends over 15 amino acids. V was pared by 6 bases and J by 2 bases, with 5 bases of the junction left unmatched. CDR3 region: CSATGTSGVTDTQYF. The CDR3 DNA follows: TGCAGTGCAACCGGGACTAGCGGGGTCACAGATACGCAGTATTTT.

The V and J genes are TRBV12-3 or TRBV12-4 and TRBJ1-4, with a tentative D call TRBD1 (5 bases). Trimming took 6 bases from V and 7 from J, leaving 15 bases between them. There are 14 residues in the CDR3. CDR3: CASRAGERGEKLFF. CDR3 DNA sequence: TGTGCCAGCAGAGCCGGAGAGAGGGGTGAAAAACTGTTTTTT.

This rearrangement joins TRBV24-1 to TRBJ2-1; D is uncertain. CDR3 size: 12 residues. The germline CDR1 and CDR2 sequences are KGHDR and SFDVKD. The V end was cut by 4 bases, the J end by 6 bases, with 6 bases between. DNA for the CDR3: TGTGCCACCAGTGAGACGACCAATGAGCAGTTCTTC. Translating it yields CATSETTNEQFF.

Only a few counts were recorded for this clonotype. The chain is built from TRBV29-1 and TRBJ2-7, with a tentative D call TRBD1 (5 bases). The length of the CDR3 is 12 residues. Per the germline V gene, CDR1 is SQVTM and CDR2 is ANQGSEA. V lost 4 bases and J 4 bases, leaving 11 bases between the germline ends. The CDR3 loop is CSVGRDRYEQYF. The CDR3 DNA reads as TGCAGCGTTGGCAGGGATAGGTACGAGCAGTACTTC.

The J gene is TRBJ1-2, the V gene TRBV20-1; a weak D match, TRBD1 (6 bases). V gave up 1 base and J gave up 7 bases, with 16 bases separating them. The CDR3 length is 14 residues. Looked up from germline, CDR1 is DFQATT and CDR2 is SNEGSKA (reference sequence). CDR3 amino acids: CSARVSGVLGGYTF. CDR3 nucleotide sequence: TGCAGTGCTAGAGTTTCAGGGGTTTTGGGTGGCTACACCTTC.

The chain uses TRBV9 and TRBJ2-2; 9 bases line up with TRBD1. CDR1 and CDR2 from the germline V gene are SGDLS and YYNGEE. The CDR3 covers 14 residues. J gave up 6 bases and V 4 bases, and 4 bases lay outside the gene matches. This chain's CDR3 is CASSITGGSGELFF. The CDR3 coding sequence is TGTGCCAGCAGCATTACAGGGGGCTCCGGGGAGCTGTTTTTT.

This clonotype was seen a handful of times. The V call is TRBV4-2, the J call TRBJ1-5; D ambiguous. V lost 0 bases, J lost 2 bases, and 8 bases lay in between. In germline, CDR1 is LGHNA, CDR2 YNFKEQ. The CDR3 loop spans 15 amino acids. CDR3 sequence: CASSQESTGNQPQHF. The CDR3, as DNA: TGTGCCAGCAGCCAAGAGTCCACGGGCAATCAGCCCCAGCATTTT.

Ten or more counts support this clonotype. This chain links TRBV20-1 with TRBJ1-5; maybe TRBD1 (5 bases). Germline CDR1 and CDR2: DFQATT and SNEGSKA (reference sequence). This CDR3 has 12 amino acids. Deletions cut 8 bases from V and 8 bases from J, with 16 bases between. CDR3 sequence reads: CSTRSLREPQHF. For the CDR3, the DNA is TGCAGTACTCGGAGCCTCAGGGAGCCCCAGCATTTT.

In this sample, this clonotype turned up a few times. The chain joins TRBV3-1 to TRBJ2-7, with 10 nucleotides matching TRBD2. The V and J ends lost 0 bases and 7 bases, in that order; junction bases with no gene match: 6. This CDR3 spans 15 amino acids. Germline values: CDR1 LGHDT, CDR2 YNNKEL (reference sequence). The CDR3 DNA reads as TGTGCCAGCAGCCAAGAGTTAGCGGGAGGTCAGGAGCAGTACTTC. Protein: CASSQELAGGQEQYF.

This clonotype has just a few counts. This chain links TRBV14 with TRBJ1-6; 7 nucleotides align to TRBD1. Germline V gene lookup returns CDR1 SGHDN and CDR2 FVKESK. V trimming: 5 bases; J trimming: 4 bases; junction bases outside the gene matches: 2. The CDR3 is made up of 14 amino acids. DNA of the CDR3: TGTGCCAGCAGCGAGACAGGGTATAATTCACCCCTCCACTTT. Encoded protein: CASSETGYNSPLHF.

The J gene is TRBJ2-7, the V gene TRBV7-8; D possibly corresponds to TRBD1 (6 bases). V lost 5 bases to trimming and J lost 2 bases, with 13 bases between them. The CDR3 is 14 amino acids. Germline V gene lookup returns CDR1 SGHVS and CDR2 FQNEAQ. The CDR3 is CASSTRTETYEQYF. CDR3 in DNA: TGTGCCAGCAGCACCCGGACAGAGACCTACGAGCAGTACTTC.

This clonotype was detected many times. This chain joins TRBV12-3 or TRBV12-4 and TRBJ1-5; D remains ambiguous. This CDR3 is built from 11 residues. Trimming stripped 6 bases from V and 9 bases from J, with 9 bases between. CDR3 bases: TGTGCCAGCAGCCTCGGCGGGCCCCAGCATTTT. Translation: CASSLGGPQHF.

The V gene is TRBV20-1, the J gene TRBJ2-1, with 7 bases lining up with TRBD2. V shed 1 base, J shed 5 bases, and the junction held 8 bases outside the gene matches. The length of the CDR3 is 15 residues. Per germline, CDR1 DFQATT and CDR2 SNEGSKA (reference sequence). CDR3 sequence: CSARVGGSRHNEQFF. CDR3 sequence (DNA): TGCAGTGCTAGAGTGGGGGGGAGCCGACACAATGAGCAGTTCTTC.

This clonotype was counted only a few times. This chain links TRBV6-2 or TRBV6-3 with TRBJ2-1; D call uncertain. The CDR3 runs 15 residues. Germline CDR1 reads MNHEY; CDR2 reads SVGEGT. V was trimmed by 6 bases and J by 0 bases, leaving 12 bases between them. The CDR3 nucleotides are TGTGCCAGCAGACTGAGTTGGGCCTCCTACAATGAGCAGTTCTTC. It specifies CASRLSWASYNEQFF.

There are a few counts of this clonotype. The chain recombines TRBV4-1 with TRBJ2-1; no clear D. In germline, CDR1 is MGHRA, CDR2 YSYEKL. This CDR3 comprises 17 residues. V shed 4 bases and J shed 1 base, with 17 bases lying between them. DNA of the CDR3: TGCGCCAGCAGCCTCTACACAAATCCCCTATCCTACAATGAGCAGTTCTTC. Amino acid sequence: CASSLYTNPLSYNEQFF.

V gene TRBV5-1 combines with J gene TRBJ2-3; D might be TRBD1 or TRBD2, each matching 6 bases. The V and J ends lost 3 bases and 2 bases respectively, with 13 bases between them. Germline V gives CDR1 SGHRS, CDR2 YFSETQ. The CDR3 is 15 residues long. The CDR3 nucleotides are TGCGCCAGCAGCTATTCGGGGGACATCACAGATACGCAGTATTTT. This codes for CASSYSGDITDTQYF.

This clonotype has a count of ten or more. The chain uses TRBV10-3 and TRBJ2-3, with D possibly being TRBD2 (5 bases). The germline V gene has CDR1 ENHRY and CDR2 SYGVKD. With 3 bases removed from V and 6 bases from J, the gap between germline ends came to 7 bases. The CDR3 is 12 residues long. The CDR3 DNA reads TGTGCCATCAGTGATTCGGGGGATACGCAGTATTTT. Amino acid sequence: CAISDSGDTQYF.

The V call is TRBV11-2, the J call TRBJ2-3; perhaps TRBD1 as D (6 bases). Germline V CDR1 and CDR2: SGHAT, FQNNGV. The CDR3 runs to 15 residues. V was trimmed by 5 bases and J by 3 bases, leaving 15 bases between them. The CDR3 DNA sequence: TGTGCCAGCAGCAACACAGGGTGGGGGACAGATACGCAGTATTTT. It encodes CASSNTGWGTDTQYF. The full variable domain, with the rest looked up from reference TRBV11-2 and TRBJ2-3, is EAGVAQSPRYKIIEKRQSVAFWCNPISGHATLYWYQQILGQGPKLLIQFQNNGVVDDSQLPKDRFSAERLKGVDSTLKIQPAKLEDSAVYLCASSNTGWGTDTQYFGPGTRLTVL.

V gene TRBV4-3 combines with J gene TRBJ2-1; weak D call: TRBD1 (6 bases). Germline CDR1 reads LGHNA; CDR2 reads YSLEER. The CDR3 sequence is 15 residues long. V was trimmed by 0 bases and J by 4 bases, leaving 10 bases between them. CDR3 in DNA: TGCGCCAGCAGCCAAGATGCGGACAGATACAATGAGCAGTTCTTC. This gives the protein CASSQDADRYNEQFF.

This clonotype was counted ten times or more. V is TRBV6-1 and J is TRBJ2-5; D is ambiguous. V shed 6 bases and J shed 5 bases, with 13 bases lying between them. CDR3 length: 13 residues. Germline V gene lookup returns CDR1 MNHNS and CDR2 SASEGT. The CDR3 coding sequence is TGTGCCAGCAGCCGGGCGTTAAGGGAGACCCAGTACTTC. Its protein product is CASSRALRETQYF.

The gene calls are TRBV6-6 and TRBJ1-1; TRBD1 matches at 9 bases. Trimming at V came to 7 bases and at J to 5 bases, leaving 8 bases not matched to a gene. Looked up from germline, CDR1 is MNHNY and CDR2 is SVGAGI (reference sequence). The CDR3 is made up of 14 amino acids. CDR3 nucleotide sequence: TGTGCCAGCAAAGTGGACAGGGGAGGTACTGAAGCTTTCTTT. This gives the protein CASKVDRGGTEAFF.

This clonotype appeared a few times. This chain links TRBV7-2 with TRBJ1-4; D possibly corresponds to TRBD1 (6 bases). V lost 3 bases to trimming and J lost 5 bases, with 7 bases between them. This CDR3 is built from 13 residues. In germline, CDR1 is SGHTA, CDR2 FQGNSA. The CDR3 protein is CASSLGHNEKLFF. CDR3 bases: TGTGCCAGCAGCTTGGGACACAATGAAAAACTGTTTTTT.

The chain couples TRBV12-3 or TRBV12-4 to TRBJ2-1, with D perhaps matching TRBD1 (5 bases). The CDR3 extends over 15 amino acids. V gave up 6 bases and J gave up 2 bases, with 14 bases separating them. CDR3 sequence: CASRIDRLTYNEQFF. The CDR3, as DNA: TGTGCCAGCAGGATTGACAGACTTACCTACAATGAGCAGTTCTTC.

The sample holds a few counts of this clonotype. This chain joins TRBV28 and TRBJ2-4, with D tentatively TRBD1 (6 bases). V was shortened by 4 bases and J by 6 bases, with 10 bases between the two germline ends. The CDR3 is 13 amino acids. The germline V gene has CDR1 MDHEN and CDR2 SYDVKM. CDR3 nucleotides: TGTGCCAGCAGTTCAGGACAGTTAAACATTCAGTACTTC. Protein: CASSSGQLNIQYF.

This chain uses TRBV5-1 with TRBJ1-1, with a possible D match to TRBD1 (5 bases). The CDR3 has 12 amino acids. Germline V gene lookup returns CDR1 SGHRS and CDR2 YFSETQ. V lost 4 bases, J lost 10 bases, and 14 bases lay in between. As DNA, the CDR3 is TGCGCCAGCAGCCCTTCAGGGAACCCAGCTTTCTTT. This translates into CASSPSGNPAFF.